These T cell receptor beta chains were read from a single sample in a study of blood T cell repertoires in COVID-19. Method: immunoSEQ multiplex PCR; TCRdb's copy keeps in-frame clones and lacks some. The sample shows a few hundred thousand clones, 90% of them seen only once. Sequences were obtained from peripheral blood. These receptor sequences come from an older woman with COVID-19, enrolled during active disease. The CDR3 runs from the conserved cysteine through the conserved F or W. The D gene is left open where the match is weak. Where a row states a size, it is once, few, many or the class of an expanded clone; other rows omit it.

V	J	D	size	CDR3	DNA
TRBV9	TRBJ1-1	TRBD1	NA	CASSVQGVDGIGAFF	TGTGCCAGCAGCGTGCAGGGGGTAGATGGGATCGGGGCTTTCTTT
TRBV30	TRBJ1-2	NA	few	CAWSGTAGGYTF	TGTGCCTGGAGTGGAACGGCGGGAGGCTACACCTTC
TRBV19	TRBJ2-1	TRBD2	once	CASSPVGAGGRNEQFF	TGTGCCAGTAGTCCTGTCGGAGCGGGGGGGCGCAATGAGCAGTTCTTC
TRBV5-4	TRBJ1-4	TRBD1	few	CASSYRQGTPGNEKLFF	TGTGCCAGCAGCTACCGACAGGGTACTCCGGGTAATGAAAAACTGTTTTTT
TRBV7-9	TRBJ2-2	TRBD1	NA	CASSEGTGDHMWELFF	TGTGCCAGCAGCGAAGGGACAGGGGATCATATGTGGGAGCTGTTTTTT
TRBV19	TRBJ2-4	TRBD1	NA	CASSENRGAKNIQYF	TGTGCCAGTAGTGAAAACAGGGGGGCCAAAAACATTCAGTACTTC
TRBV19	TRBJ2-2	TRBD2	NA	CASKRGGDGFTGELFF	TGTGCCAGTAAACGCGGGGGGGACGGGTTCACCGGGGAGCTGTTTTTT
TRBV6-6	TRBJ1-2	TRBD1	NA	CASIPTGDFNFGGYTF	TGTGCCAGCATACCCACAGGGGATTTTAATTTCGGCGGCTACACCTTC
TRBV4-1	TRBJ1-2	TRBD1	NA	CASSQDQGATSGYTF	TGCGCCAGCAGCCAAGATCAGGGGGCAACGAGTGGCTACACCTTC
TRBV5-1	TRBJ2-3	NA	NA	CASAAVGGNTDTQYF	TGCGCCAGCGCAGCGGTGGGGGGAAACACAGATACGCAGTATTTT
TRBV7-9	TRBJ2-1	NA	NA	CASSLLGVGRNEQFF	TGTGCCAGCAGCTTGTTAGGGGTGGGTAGGAATGAGCAGTTCTTC
TRBV6-4	TRBJ2-3	TRBD2	NA	CASSGSGGAGDTQYF	TGTGCCAGCAGTGGGAGCGGGGGGGCTGGAGATACGCAGTATTTT
TRBV27	TRBJ1-1	TRBD1	few	CASSPTGGTYTEAFF	TGTGCCAGCAGTCCGACAGGGGGCACGTACACTGAAGCTTTCTTT
TRBV16	TRBJ1-1	NA	NA	CASSLGVRNTEAFF	TGTGCCAGCAGCCTCGGGGTGCGGAACACTGAAGCTTTCTTT